The next 21 T cell receptor beta chains were all read from a single sample in a study of blood T cell repertoires in COVID-19. Generated by immunoSEQ multiplex PCR, the TCRdb table keeps only in-frame clones and is missing some. The sample carries 150,000 to 200,000 clones, roughly 90% recorded once. The sequencing sample was made of peripheral blood. The receptors were gathered from a man between 18 and 35 years old with acute or convalescent COVID-19.

The gene calls are TRBV6-5 and TRBJ1-1; D gene uncertain. Germline lookup yields CDR1 MNHEY and CDR2 SVGAGI. This CDR3 is 15 amino acids long. V lost 7 bases and J lost 4, with 19 bases in between. CDR3 protein: CASTPFSRGGTEAFF. Written as DNA, the CDR3 is TGTGCCAGCACGCCCTTTAGCCGGGGTGGCACTGAAGCTTTCTTT.

DNA for the CDR3: TGCGCCAGCAGCCAAGAGGGAGGAACTGGAAACACCATATATTTT. This sequence encodes CASSQEGGTGNTIYF. V gene TRBV4-1 combines with J gene TRBJ1-3; D not resolved. The germline V gene encodes CDR1 MGHRA and CDR2 YSYEKL. The CDR3 covers 15 residues. V was clipped by 0 bases and J by 2 bases, with 8 bases between them.

V is TRBV6-5 and J is TRBJ1-3; no clear D gene. Trimming removed 6 bases at V and 0 bases at J, with 12 bases between. This CDR3 spans 15 amino acids. CDR1 is MNHEY and CDR2 is SVGAGI in the germline V gene. The DNA of the CDR3 is TGTGCCAGCAGCGCAGAGGCTCACTCTGGAAACACCATATATTTT. Amino acid sequence: CASSAEAHSGNTIYF.

This clone came up once. The chain recombines TRBV19 with TRBJ1-1; possibly TRBD1 for D (6 bases). Germline V lookup: CDR1 LNHDA, CDR2 SQIVND (reference sequence). The CDR3 covers 15 residues. V was cut by 4 bases and J by 2 bases, with 14 bases left in between. CDR3 residues: CASSTGAQGNTEAFF. The CDR3 nucleotides are TGTGCCAGTAGTACAGGGGCCCAAGGAAACACTGAAGCTTTCTTT.

The chain couples TRBV4-2 to TRBJ2-7; tentatively, D is TRBD2 (5 bases). Germline V gene data show CDR1 as LGHNA and CDR2 as YNFKEQ. The CDR3 runs to 15 residues. Between the trimmed V and J ends, which lost 3 bases and 0 bases, there was a span of 12 bases. The CDR3 coding sequence is TGTGCCAGCAGCCAGAATGGGGAGTACTCCTACGAGCAGTACTTC. This sequence encodes CASSQNGEYSYEQYF.

The rearrangement links TRBV6-5 to TRBJ2-1; TRBD2 matches at 7 bases. V gave up 4 bases and J gave up 7 bases; unmatched junction bases: 4. Germline CDR1 and CDR2: MNHEY and SVGAGI. This CDR3 is built from 13 residues. In nucleotides, the CDR3 is TGTGCCAGCAGTTTGACTAGCTTGAATGAGCAGTTCTTC. It specifies CASSLTSLNEQFF.

This sequence joins TRBV6-5 and TRBJ1-5; D gene uncertain. The V gene's germline CDR1 is MNHEY and CDR2 SVGAGI. The length of the CDR3 is 15 residues. V lost 0 bases, J lost 0 bases, and 6 bases lay in between. CDR3 sequence (DNA): TGTGCCAGCAGTTACTCGGTCAGTAGCAATCAGCCCCAGCATTTT. Encoded protein: CASSYSVSSNQPQHF.

The V call is TRBV12-5, the J call TRBJ2-2; 7 bases are a match to TRBD1. This CDR3 has 15 residues. With V trimmed by 5 bases and J by 3 bases, 6 bases remained unmatched. The V gene's germline CDR1 is LGHNT and CDR2 FRNRAP. CDR3 sequence reads: CASGPRQGDTGELFF. CDR3 bases: TGTGCTAGTGGTCCCAGACAGGGTGACACCGGGGAGCTGTTTTTT.

This chain uses TRBV19 with TRBJ2-7; D perhaps matches TRBD1 (5 bases). This CDR3 has 13 amino acids. Germline V gene data show CDR1 as LNHDA and CDR2 as SQIVND (reference sequence). Trimming shortened V by 5 bases and J by 3 bases, and 11 bases separated the two germline ends. Here the CDR3 DNA reads TGTGCCAGTAGTTATCAGGGCAGCTACGAGCAGTACTTC. Its protein is CASSYQGSYEQYF.

The V call is TRBV2, the J call TRBJ1-6, with a possible D match to TRBD1 (6 bases). The V end lost 7 bases, the J end lost 3 bases, and 13 bases lay between the germline ends. Germline V gives CDR1 SNHLY, CDR2 FYNNEI. The CDR3 has 15 residues. CDR3 in amino acids: CASMERGGYNSPLHF. The DNA for the CDR3 is TGTGCCAGCATGGAGAGGGGGGGCTATAATTCACCCCTCCACTTT.

This chain uses TRBV27 with TRBJ2-5; 10 bases are a match to TRBD2. The V gene's germline CDR1 is MNHEY and CDR2 SMNVEV (reference sequence). The ends lost 6 bases at V and 2 bases at J; junction bases unmatched: 6. The CDR3 totals 15 residues. CDR3: CASRKSGGVQETQYF. CDR3 bases: TGTGCCAGCAGGAAAAGCGGGGGGGTACAAGAGACCCAGTACTTC.

This clone was recorded a few times. The chain employs TRBV5-1 and TRBJ2-1; D is possibly TRBD2 (6 bases). Trimming shortened V by 1 base and J by 5 bases, and 13 bases separated the two germline ends. Per germline, CDR1 SGHRS and CDR2 YFSETQ. This CDR3 is built from 15 residues. Here the CDR3 reads CASSLQEAGNNEQFF. The CDR3 bases are TGCGCCAGCAGCTTGCAGGAGGCGGGAAACAATGAGCAGTTCTTC.

The chain carries TRBV6-4 and TRBJ1-2; D is undetermined. The CDR3 extends over 15 amino acids. Germline values: CDR1 MRHNA, CDR2 SNTAGT. The V end was cut by 0 bases, the J end by 4 bases, with 12 bases between. CDR3 loop: CASSDSPGIGYGYTF. CDR3 coding DNA: TGTGCCAGCAGTGACTCGCCCGGGATTGGCTATGGCTACACCTTC.

The chain uses TRBV2 and TRBJ2-5; maybe TRBD2 (7 bases). Germline CDR1 is SNHLY and CDR2 is FYNNEI. The CDR3 runs to 14 residues. Trimming removed 6 bases at V and 4 bases at J, with 15 bases between. The CDR3 DNA sequence: TGTGCCAGCAGGGAACAAGGGGGGGCAGAGACCCAGTACTTC. It codes for CASREQGGAETQYF.

This rearrangement joins TRBV19 to TRBJ1-5; TRBD1 matches 8 bases. Germline lookup yields CDR1 LNHDA and CDR2 SQIVND (reference sequence). The CDR3 has 15 amino acids. V trimming: 3 bases; J trimming: 5 bases; junction bases outside the gene matches: 6. The CDR3 protein is CASSIGQGGDQPQHF. Written as DNA, the CDR3 is TGTGCCAGTAGTATCGGACAGGGAGGGGATCAGCCCCAGCATTTT.

This chain joins TRBV27 and TRBJ2-1, with D perhaps TRBD2 (6 bases). The CDR3 has 15 residues. The V gene lost 1 base and the J gene lost 5 bases, with 12 bases spanning the gap. Germline values: CDR1 MNHEY, CDR2 SMNVEV (reference sequence). CDR3 in DNA: TGTGCCAGCAGTTTATTTGGGGGGATAAACAATGAGCAGTTCTTC. Protein: CASSLFGGINNEQFF.

The sample holds one count of this clone. The rearrangement joins TRBV5-1 to TRBJ1-4, with TRBD1 matching over 7 bases. With 4 bases clipped from V and 6 bases from J, the junction kept 3 bases outside the gene matches. The CDR3 totals 13 residues. CDR1 and CDR2 from the germline V gene are SGHRS and YFSETQ. CDR3 DNA: TGCGCCAGCAGCCCAGGGACAGATGAAAAACTGTTTTTT. It encodes CASSPGTDEKLFF.

The rearrangement joins TRBV10-3 to TRBJ2-5, with 8 nucleotides matching TRBD1. The CDR3 totals 15 residues. J was trimmed by 5 bases and V by 4 bases; bases with no gene match: 9. Looked up from germline, CDR1 is ENHRY and CDR2 is SYGVKD. In DNA, the CDR3 is TGTGCCATCAGTGGCGGCGGACAGGGCGCGGAGACCCAGTACTTC. Translated: CAISGGGQGAETQYF.

This clone was recorded once. The chain recombines TRBV4-2 with TRBJ2-7; the match to TRBD1 covers 8 bases. V dropped 0 bases and J dropped 2; count of bases not matched to a gene: 6. Germline CDR1 LGHNA, CDR2 YNFKEQ. The CDR3 is made up of 16 amino acids. CDR3 amino acids: CASSQDLEQGAYEQYF. The CDR3 DNA sequence: TGTGCCAGCAGCCAAGATTTGGAACAGGGGGCCTACGAGCAGTACTTC.

V and J are TRBV5-3 and TRBJ1-2, with D hard to call. TRBV5-3 is classed as an ORF, of uncertain function. The CDR3 totals 12 residues. V lost 7 bases and J lost 8, with 15 bases in between. CDR3 amino acids: CARWSGCLGYTF. Here the CDR3 DNA reads TGTGCCAGATGGTCGGGGTGTCTCGGCTACACCTTC.

To note about this clone: Other DNA sequences of this sample code for an identical CDR3. The chain couples TRBV7-9 to TRBJ2-5; 8 positions match TRBD1. CDR3 length equals 14 residues. From germline, CDR1 is SEHNR and CDR2 FQNEAQ (reference sequence). V dropped 5 bases and J dropped 2; count of bases not matched to a gene: 4. The CDR3 loop reads CASSKDRAQETQYF. The CDR3 coding sequence is TGTGCCAGCAGCAAGGACAGGGCTCAAGAGACCCAGTACTTC.